This T cell receptor beta chain was recovered during a study of T cells in Graves' hyperthyroidism and ophthalmopathy. This clonotype was detected many times. Graves' hyperthyroidism qualified as stable when ophthalmopathy did not progress within 18 months. Around 10 ml fresh peripheral blood yielded the PBMCs. The CDR3 has 13 residues. Unmatched junction bases numbered 1, after V lost 5 bases and J lost 2 bases. Germline values: CDR1 GTSNPN, CDR2 SVGIG (reference sequence). Amplified TCR beta CDR3 regions derived from RNA transcripts. The primer set for the first-round RT-PCR of the TCR CDR3 was HTBI. MiXCR, applied by TCRdb to the multiplex PCR reads, yields one record per CDR3 protein. The sample consists of a few hundred thousand distinct CDR3 sequences, 15% to 19% of them appearing once.

This sequence originates from a woman younger than 35 with Graves' hyperthyroidism. The chain recombines TRBV30 with TRBJ1-4; 8 bases map to TRBD1. Sequencing used blood. CDR3: CAWGQGTNEKLFF. The CDR3 bases are TGTGCCTGGGGACAGGGTACTAATGAAAAACTGTTTTTT.